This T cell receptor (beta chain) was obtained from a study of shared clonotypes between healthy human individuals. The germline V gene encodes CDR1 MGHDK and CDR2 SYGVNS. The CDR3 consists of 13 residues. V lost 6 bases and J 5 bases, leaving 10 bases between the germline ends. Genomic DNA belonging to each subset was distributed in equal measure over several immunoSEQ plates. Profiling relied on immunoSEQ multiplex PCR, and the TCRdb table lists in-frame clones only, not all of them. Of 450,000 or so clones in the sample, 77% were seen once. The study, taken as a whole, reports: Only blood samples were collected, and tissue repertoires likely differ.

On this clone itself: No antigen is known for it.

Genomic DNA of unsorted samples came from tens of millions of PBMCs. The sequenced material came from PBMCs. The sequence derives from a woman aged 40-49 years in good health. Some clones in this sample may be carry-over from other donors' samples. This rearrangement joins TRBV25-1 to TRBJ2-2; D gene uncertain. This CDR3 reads CASSSDQTGELFF. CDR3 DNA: TGTGCCAGCAGCTCGGATCAGACCGGGGAGCTGTTTTTT.